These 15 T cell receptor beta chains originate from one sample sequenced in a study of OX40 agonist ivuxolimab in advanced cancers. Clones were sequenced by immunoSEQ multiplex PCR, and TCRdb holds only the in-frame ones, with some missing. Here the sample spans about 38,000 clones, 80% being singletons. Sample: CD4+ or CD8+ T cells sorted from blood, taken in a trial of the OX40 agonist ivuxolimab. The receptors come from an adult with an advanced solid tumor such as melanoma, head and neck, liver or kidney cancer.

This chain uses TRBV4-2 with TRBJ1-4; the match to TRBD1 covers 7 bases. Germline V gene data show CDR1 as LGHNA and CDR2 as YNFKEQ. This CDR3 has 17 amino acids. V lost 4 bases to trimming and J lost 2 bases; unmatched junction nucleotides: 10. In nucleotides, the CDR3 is TGTGCCAGCAGCCTCCGAGGAGGGGGCGCGACTAATGAAAAACTGTTTTTT. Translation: CASSLRGGGATNEKLFF.

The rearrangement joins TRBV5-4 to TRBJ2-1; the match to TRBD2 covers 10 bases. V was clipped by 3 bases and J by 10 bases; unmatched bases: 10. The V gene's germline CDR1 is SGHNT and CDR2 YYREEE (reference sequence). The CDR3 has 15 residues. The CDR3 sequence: CASSSSGRALQEQFF. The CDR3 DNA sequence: TGTGCCAGCAGCTCCAGCGGGAGGGCCCTCCAGGAGCAGTTCTTC.

The CDR3 reads CASSLVVSAEETQYF. The CDR3 DNA reads TGTGCCAGCAGCTTAGTGGTTAGCGCCGAAGAGACCCAGTACTTC. V and J are TRBV7-9 and TRBJ2-5, with D possibly TRBD2 on 5 matching bases. Per the germline V gene, CDR1 is SEHNR and CDR2 is FQNEAQ (reference sequence). The CDR3 has 15 residues. Trimming removed 1 base at V and 3 bases at J, with 12 bases between.

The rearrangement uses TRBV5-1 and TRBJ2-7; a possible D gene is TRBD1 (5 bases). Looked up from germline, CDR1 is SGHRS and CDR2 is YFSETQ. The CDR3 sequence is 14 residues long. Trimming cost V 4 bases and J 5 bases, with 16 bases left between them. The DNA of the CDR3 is TGCGCCAGCAGCCCGACCCAGGGTAGAGACGAGCAGTACTTC. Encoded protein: CASSPTQGRDEQYF.

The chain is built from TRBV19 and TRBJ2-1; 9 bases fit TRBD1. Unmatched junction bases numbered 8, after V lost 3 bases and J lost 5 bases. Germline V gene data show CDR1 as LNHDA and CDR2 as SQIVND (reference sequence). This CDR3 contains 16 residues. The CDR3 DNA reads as TGTGCCAGTAGTATGATCGCAGGGACAGGGAACAATGAGCAGTTCTTC. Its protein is CASSMIAGTGNNEQFF.

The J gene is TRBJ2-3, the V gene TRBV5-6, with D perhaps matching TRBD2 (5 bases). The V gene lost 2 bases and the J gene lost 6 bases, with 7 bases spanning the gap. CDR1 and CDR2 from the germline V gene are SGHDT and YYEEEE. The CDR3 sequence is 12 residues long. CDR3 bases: TGTGCCAGCAGCTTTAGGAGGGATACGCAGTATTTT. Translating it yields CASSFRRDTQYF.

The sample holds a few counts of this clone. The CDR3, as DNA: TGTGCCAGCAGCTTGGAGGGGGAAAGAGGCTACACCTTC. It is translated as CASSLEGERGYTF. The chain couples TRBV5-5 to TRBJ1-2, with D perhaps TRBD1 (6 bases). The CDR3 has 13 amino acids. The V gene's germline CDR1 is SGHKS and CDR2 YYEKEE (reference sequence). Trimming pared 0 bases from V and 8 bases from J, leaving 11 bases between.

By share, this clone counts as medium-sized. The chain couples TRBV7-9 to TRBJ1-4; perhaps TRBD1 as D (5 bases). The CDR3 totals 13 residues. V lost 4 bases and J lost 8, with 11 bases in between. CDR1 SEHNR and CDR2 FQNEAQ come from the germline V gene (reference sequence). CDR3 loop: CASSSGQQEKLFF. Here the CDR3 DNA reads TGTGCCAGCAGCTCCGGACAACAAGAAAAACTGTTTTTT.

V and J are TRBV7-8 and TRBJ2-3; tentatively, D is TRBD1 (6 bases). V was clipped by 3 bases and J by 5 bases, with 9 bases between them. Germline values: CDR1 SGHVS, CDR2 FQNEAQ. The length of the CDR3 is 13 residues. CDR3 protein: CASSFDRQDTQYF. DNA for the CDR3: TGTGCCAGCAGCTTCGACAGGCAAGATACGCAGTATTTT. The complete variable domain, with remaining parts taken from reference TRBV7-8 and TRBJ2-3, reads GAGVSQSPRYKVAKRGQDVALRCDPISGHVSLFWYQQALGQGPEFLTYFQNEAQLDKSGLPSDRFFAERPEGSVSTLKIQRTQQEDSAVYLCASSFDRQDTQYFGPGTRLTVL.

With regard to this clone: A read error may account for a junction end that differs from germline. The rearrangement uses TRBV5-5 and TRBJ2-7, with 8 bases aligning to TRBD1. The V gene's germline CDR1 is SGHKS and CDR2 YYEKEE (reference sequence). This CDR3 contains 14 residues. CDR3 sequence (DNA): TGTGTCAGCAGCCCTGGACAGGGTAGTCACGAGCAGTACTTC. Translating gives CVSSPGQGSHEQYF.

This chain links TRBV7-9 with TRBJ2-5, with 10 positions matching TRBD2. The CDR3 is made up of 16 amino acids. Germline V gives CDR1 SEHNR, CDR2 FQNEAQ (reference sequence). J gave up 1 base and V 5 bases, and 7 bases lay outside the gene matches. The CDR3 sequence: CASSPTLAGSQETQYF. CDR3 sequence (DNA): TGTGCCAGCAGCCCCACACTAGCGGGGTCCCAAGAGACCCAGTACTTC.

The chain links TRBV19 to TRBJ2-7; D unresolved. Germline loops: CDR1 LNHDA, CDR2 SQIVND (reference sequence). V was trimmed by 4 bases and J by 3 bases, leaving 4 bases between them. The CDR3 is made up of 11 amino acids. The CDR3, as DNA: TGTGCCAGTAGTAAGAACTACGAGCAGTACTTC. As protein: CASSKNYEQYF.

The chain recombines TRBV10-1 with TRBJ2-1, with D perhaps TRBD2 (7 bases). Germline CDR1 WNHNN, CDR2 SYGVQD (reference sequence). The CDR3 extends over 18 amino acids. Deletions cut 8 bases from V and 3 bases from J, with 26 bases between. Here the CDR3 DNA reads TGCGCCAGCTCCCCCGGGGGCGGGGGAGGCCCCCTCTACAATGAGCAGTTCTTC. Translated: CASSPGGGGGPLYNEQFF.

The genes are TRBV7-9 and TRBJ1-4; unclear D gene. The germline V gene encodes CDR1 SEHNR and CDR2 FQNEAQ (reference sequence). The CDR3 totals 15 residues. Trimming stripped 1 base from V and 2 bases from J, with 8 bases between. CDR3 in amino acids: CASSLGSGTNEKLFF. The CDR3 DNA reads TGTGCCAGCAGCTTAGGGTCTGGGACTAATGAAAAACTGTTTTTT.

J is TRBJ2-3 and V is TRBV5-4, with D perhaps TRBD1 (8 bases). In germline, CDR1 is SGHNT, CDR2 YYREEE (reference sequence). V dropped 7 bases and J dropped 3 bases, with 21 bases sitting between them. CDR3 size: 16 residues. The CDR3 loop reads CASAWEGDRYTDTQYF. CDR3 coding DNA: TGTGCCAGCGCCTGGGAGGGGGACAGGTATACAGATACGCAGTATTTT.